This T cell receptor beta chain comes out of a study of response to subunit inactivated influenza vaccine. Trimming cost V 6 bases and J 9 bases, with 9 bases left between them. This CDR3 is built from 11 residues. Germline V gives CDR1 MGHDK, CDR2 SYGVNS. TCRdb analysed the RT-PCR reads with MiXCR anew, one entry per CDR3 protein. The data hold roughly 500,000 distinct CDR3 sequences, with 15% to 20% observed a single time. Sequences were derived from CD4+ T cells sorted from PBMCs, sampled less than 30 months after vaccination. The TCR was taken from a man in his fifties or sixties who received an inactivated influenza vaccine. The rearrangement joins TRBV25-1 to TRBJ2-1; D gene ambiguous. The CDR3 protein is CASRRHLEQFF. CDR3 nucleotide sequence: TGTGCCAGCAGAAGACACCTTGAGCAGTTCTTC.